This T cell receptor (beta chain) emerged from a study of identical twins. Study-level points and caveats: Without tracking the same donors, conclusions rested on cross-sectional statistical analysis.

Germline CDR1 is SGHTA and CDR2 is FQGNSA. Trimming took off 4 bases at V and 3 bases at J, with 13 bases between the two ends. The CDR3 is made up of 15 amino acids. Template switching created a universal primer site, and the cDNA included unique molecular identifiers. MiXCR, applied by TCRdb to the 5' RACE reads, yields one record per CDR3 protein. The table includes about 240,000 distinct CDR3 sequences, about 10% detected once. This clonotype appeared many times. Its specificity is not known. This chain links TRBV7-2 with TRBJ2-4; either TRBD1 or TRBD2 may supply D (5 bases each). Sequencing was carried out using memory T cells sorted from blood. This receptor was identified in a man aged 45-60 years in good health. CDR3 sequence: CASSYGTGLKNIQYF. CDR3 DNA: TGTGCCAGCAGCTACGGGACCGGCCTCAAAAACATTCAGTACTTC.